A single sample is the source of the 17 T cell receptor beta chains below, sequenced in a study of blood T cell repertoires in COVID-19. Only in-frame clones appear in the TCRdb table, and some are missing; sequencing was by immunoSEQ multiplex PCR. The data contain 250,000 to 300,000 clones, about 90% of them seen just once; the ten biggest clones take up about 1.6%. Sequencing was performed on peripheral blood. These receptors came from a woman in her thirties or forties who had recovered from COVID-19.

The CDR3 reads CASSLEPAGYNEQFF. In DNA, the CDR3 is TGCGCCAGCAGCTTGGAGCCAGCGGGATACAATGAGCAGTTCTTC. The V call is TRBV5-1, the J call TRBJ2-1; the match to TRBD2 covers 7 bases. CDR1 is SGHRS and CDR2 is YFSETQ in the germline V gene. V lost 0 bases to trimming and J lost 4 bases; unmatched junction nucleotides: 4. CDR3 length: 15 amino acids.

The V call is TRBV25-1, the J call TRBJ2-5, with 9 bases identical to TRBD2. The V gene end was trimmed by 5 bases and the J gene end by 0 bases; junction bases not matched to a gene: 7. The germline CDR1 and CDR2 sequences are MGHDK and SYGVNS. CDR3 length: 16 residues. CDR3 coding DNA: TGTGCCAGCAGTCCCCGCGGGGGGGTGTACCAAGAGACCCAGTACTTC. This sequence encodes CASSPRGGVYQETQYF.

The chain links TRBV9 to TRBJ1-5, with D tentatively TRBD1 (5 bases). The CDR3 totals 15 residues. V lost 0 bases and J lost 6, with 13 bases in between. CDR1 and CDR2 from the germline V gene are SGDLS and YYNGEE. The chain's CDR3 is CASSVGWGRGQPQHF. CDR3 sequence (DNA): TGTGCCAGCAGCGTAGGTTGGGGTAGGGGTCAGCCCCAGCATTTT.

This clone was recorded once. The V call is TRBV19, the J call TRBJ2-1; 8 bases are shared with TRBD2. V trimming: 1 base; J trimming: 1 base; junction bases outside the gene matches: 9. Per germline, CDR1 LNHDA and CDR2 SQIVND (reference sequence). The CDR3 loop spans 18 amino acids. The CDR3 loop reads CASSIGRTSPLSYNEQFF. Written as DNA, the CDR3 is TGTGCCAGTAGTATAGGAAGGACTAGCCCTCTGTCCTACAATGAGCAGTTCTTC. Full variable domain (outside the CDR3, taken from reference TRBV19 and TRBJ2-1): DGGITQSPKYLFRKEGQNVTLSCEQNLNHDAMYWYRQDPGQGLRLIYYSQIVNDFQKGDIAEGYSVSREKKESFPLTVTSAQKNPTAFYLCASSIGRTSPLSYNEQFFGPGTRLTVL.

The chain recombines TRBV10-3 with TRBJ1-1; no clear D. CDR3 length: 16 amino acids. V was pared by 0 bases and J by 4 bases, with 15 bases between. Germline assignment: CDR1 ENHRY and CDR2 SYGVKD. The CDR3 reads CAISESNGGLGTEAFF. In DNA, the CDR3 is TGTGCCATCAGTGAGTCGAATGGCGGTTTGGGCACTGAAGCTTTCTTT.

In this sample, this clone turned up once. This CDR3 reads CASSLESGGTEAFF. DNA of the CDR3: TGTGCCAGCAGCTTGGAGTCAGGGGGAACTGAAGCTTTCTTT. The V and J genes are TRBV5-5 and TRBJ1-1; 7 bases fit TRBD1. With 0 bases clipped from V and 5 bases from J, the junction kept 4 bases outside the gene matches. The CDR3 is made up of 14 amino acids. Germline assignment: CDR1 SGHKS and CDR2 YYEKEE (reference sequence).

The V gene is TRBV5-4, the J gene TRBJ2-5; 10 bases align to TRBD2. This CDR3 spans 15 amino acids. CDR1 SGHNT and CDR2 YYREEE come from the germline V gene (reference sequence). With V trimmed by 4 bases and J by 7 bases, 10 bases remained unmatched. The DNA of the CDR3 is TGTGCCAGCAGCCTTCAAGCGGGGGGGGCGGGGACCCAGTACTTC. Amino acid sequence: CASSLQAGGAGTQYF.

J is TRBJ2-7 and V is TRBV10-3; 11 bases agree with TRBD1. CDR1 is ENHRY, CDR2 SYGVKD, per germline. V was pared by 10 bases and J by 2 bases, with 4 bases of the junction left unmatched. This CDR3 spans 13 amino acids. CDR3 sequence: CATVGQGAYEQYF. CDR3 DNA sequence: TGTGCCACCGTGGGACAGGGGGCCTACGAGCAGTACTTC.

This clone was counted only a few times. The chain joins TRBV5-4 to TRBJ1-2; no definite D call. V lost 3 bases, J lost 6 bases, and 9 bases lay in between. CDR1 and CDR2 from the germline V gene are SGHNT and YYREEE (reference sequence). The CDR3 sequence is 12 residues long. CDR3 bases: TGTGCCAGCAGCTCGACGACAAATGGCTACACCTTC. It encodes CASSSTTNGYTF.

This rearrangement joins TRBV27 to TRBJ1-3; D is undetermined. Germline V lookup: CDR1 MNHEY, CDR2 SMNVEV (reference sequence). Trimming took 3 bases from V and 0 from J, leaving 3 bases between them. The CDR3 loop spans 13 amino acids. The CDR3, as DNA: TGTGCCAGCAGTTTCCACTCTGGAAACACCATATATTTT. Its protein is CASSFHSGNTIYF.

The V gene is TRBV6-2 or TRBV6-3, the J gene TRBJ1-5; D uncertain. The CDR3 runs 15 residues. V lost 6 bases, J lost 0 bases, and 12 bases lay in between. Looked up from germline, CDR1 is MNHEY and CDR2 is SVGEGT. The CDR3 DNA sequence: TGTGCCAGCAGCGATCAGGCTAATAGCAATCAGCCCCAGCATTTT. Translating gives CASSDQANSNQPQHF.

J is TRBJ1-6 and V is TRBV7-3, with D unresolved. Germline V lookup: CDR1 SGHTA, CDR2 FQGTGA. The V gene lost 5 bases and the J gene lost 4 bases, with 3 bases spanning the gap. This CDR3 has 12 amino acids. The CDR3 DNA reads as TGTGCCAGCAGCCCTTATAATTCACCCCTCCACTTT. It codes for CASSPYNSPLHF.

Only a few counts were recorded for this clone. CDR3 DNA sequence: TGTGCCAGCAGGGTGGGGACTAACAATGAGCAGTTCTTC. Translating it yields CASRVGTNNEQFF. This rearrangement joins TRBV3-1 (or the pseudogene TRBV3-2) to TRBJ2-1, with 7 bases matching TRBD2. CDR1 and CDR2 (germline): LGHDT, YNNKEL (reference sequence). V gave up 6 bases and J gave up 5 bases; unmatched junction bases: 4. This CDR3 is 13 amino acids long.

In this sample, this clone turned up a few times. The genes are TRBV27 and TRBJ2-7, with TRBD1 as a possible D gene (5 bases). Germline loops: CDR1 MNHEY, CDR2 SMNVEV (reference sequence). This CDR3 has 14 amino acids. Trimming cost V 0 bases and J 4 bases, with 10 bases left between them. CDR3 DNA sequence: TGTGCCAGCAGTTTATCGGAAGGGGTGTACGAGCAGTACTTC. This codes for CASSLSEGVYEQYF.

With respect to this clone: The identical CDR3 is also encoded by other nucleotide sequences in the sample. The CDR3 nucleotides are TGTGCCATCATAAGGGGGGGTTGGGGCGGCTACACCTTC. Translation gives CAIIRGGWGGYTF. This chain connects TRBV10-3 to TRBJ1-2; maybe TRBD1 (6 bases). V was cut by 7 bases and J by 8 bases, with 17 bases left in between. Germline CDR1 and CDR2: ENHRY and SYGVKD. This CDR3 contains 13 residues.

In the case of this clone: An end of the junction differs from the germline gene, which may be a read error. CDR3 DNA: TGTGCCAGCAGCTCCGAACCGACAGGTTGTTTT. Amino acid sequence: CASSSEPTGCF. The chain carries TRBV6-5 and TRBJ1-6; weak D call: TRBD1 (6 bases). This CDR3 is built from 11 residues. Germline-derived CDR1 and CDR2 are MNHEY and SVGAGI.

The J gene is TRBJ2-3, the V gene TRBV7-9; D unclear. CDR3 length: 12 amino acids. Germline CDR1 and CDR2: SEHNR and FQNEAQ (reference sequence). Trimming took off 5 bases at V and 4 bases at J, with 7 bases between the two ends. CDR3 region: CASSPQSDTQYF. In nucleotides, the CDR3 is TGTGCCAGCAGCCCCCAGTCAGATACGCAGTATTTT.